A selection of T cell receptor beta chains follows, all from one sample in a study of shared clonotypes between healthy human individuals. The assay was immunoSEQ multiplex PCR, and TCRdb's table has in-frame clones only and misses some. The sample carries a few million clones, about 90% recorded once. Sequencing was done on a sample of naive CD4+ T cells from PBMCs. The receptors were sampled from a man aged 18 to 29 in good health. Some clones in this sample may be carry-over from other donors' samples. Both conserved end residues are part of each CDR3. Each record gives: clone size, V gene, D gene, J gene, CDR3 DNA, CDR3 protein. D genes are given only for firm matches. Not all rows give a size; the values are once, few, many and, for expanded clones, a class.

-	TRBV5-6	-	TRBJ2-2	TGTGCCAGCAGTCACTCTATTTCGCGGAACACCGGGGAGCTGTTTTTT	CASSHSISRNTGELFF
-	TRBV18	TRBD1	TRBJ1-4	TGTGCCAGCTCACCAACGGGACAGGTCGATGAAAAACTGTTTTTT	CASSPTGQVDEKLFF
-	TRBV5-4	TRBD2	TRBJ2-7	TGTGCCGCGGCGGTTGAACTAGCGAGCTACGAGCAGTACTTC	CAAAVELASYEQYF
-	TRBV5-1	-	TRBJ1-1	TGCGCCAGCAGCTTGGGATACAAGTGGGACACTGAAGCTTTCTTT	CASSLGYKWDTEAFF
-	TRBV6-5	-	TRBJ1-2	TGTGCCAGCAGCCGGGGGGCCGGTGGCTACACCTTC	CASSRGAGGYTF
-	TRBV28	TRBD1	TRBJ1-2	TGTGCCAGCACCGGACAGGGGGCCGGGGGCTACACCTTC	CASTGQGAGGYTF
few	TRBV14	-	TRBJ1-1	TGTGCCAGCAGCCCCACGGTGGGGACGGGCACTGAAGCTTTCTTT	CASSPTVGTGTEAFF
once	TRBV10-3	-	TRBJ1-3	TGTGCCATCAGTGAGGCACTGAGCTCTGGAAACACCATATATTTT	CAISEALSSGNTIYF
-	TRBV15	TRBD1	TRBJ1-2	TGTGCCACCAGCAGAGTCGGCAGGGGGTTTGATGGCTACACCTTC	CATSRVGRGFDGYTF
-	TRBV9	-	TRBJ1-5	TGTGCCAGCAGCCCCTCGGGACACAACAATCAGCCCCAGCATTTT	CASSPSGHNNQPQHF
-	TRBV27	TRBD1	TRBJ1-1	TGTGCCAGCAGTATGGGACAGGGAGCAGCTTTCTTT	CASSMGQGAAFF
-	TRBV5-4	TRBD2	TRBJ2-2	TGTGCCAGCAGCAGGGGGGGACTAGCGGAGTACACCGGGGAGCTGTTTTTT	CASSRGGLAEYTGELFF
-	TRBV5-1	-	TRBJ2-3	TGCGCCAGCACTGCGGGGGCTTTCGCAGATACGCAGTATTTT	CASTAGAFADTQYF
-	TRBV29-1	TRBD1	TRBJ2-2	TGCAGCGCTGCACCGGGACAGGGGGCCGGGGAGCTGTTTTTT	CSAAPGQGAGELFF
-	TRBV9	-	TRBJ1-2	TGTGCCAGCAGCCCACGCGAGGCCTTGGCTGGCTACACCTTC	CASSPREALAGYTF
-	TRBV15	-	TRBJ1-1	TGTGCCACCAGCCCCCGGACAGCGACGGCTGAAGCTTTCTTT	CATSPRTATAEAFF
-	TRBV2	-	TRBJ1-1	TGTGCCAGCAGTGTGGAGGTTAGCACTGAAGCTTTCTTT	CASSVEVSTEAFF
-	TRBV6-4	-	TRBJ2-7	TGTGCCAGCAGTCCGCTCTACGAGCAGTACTTC	CASSPLYEQYF
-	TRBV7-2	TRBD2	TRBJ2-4	TGTGCCAGCAGCTTAGGACTAGCGGGAGTGGGGCTAGCCAAAAACATTCAGTACTTC	CASSLGLAGVGLAKNIQYF
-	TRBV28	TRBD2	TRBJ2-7	TGTGCCAGCAGCCTAGACAGCGGGAGGATAACATACGAGCAGTACTTC	CASSLDSGRITYEQYF